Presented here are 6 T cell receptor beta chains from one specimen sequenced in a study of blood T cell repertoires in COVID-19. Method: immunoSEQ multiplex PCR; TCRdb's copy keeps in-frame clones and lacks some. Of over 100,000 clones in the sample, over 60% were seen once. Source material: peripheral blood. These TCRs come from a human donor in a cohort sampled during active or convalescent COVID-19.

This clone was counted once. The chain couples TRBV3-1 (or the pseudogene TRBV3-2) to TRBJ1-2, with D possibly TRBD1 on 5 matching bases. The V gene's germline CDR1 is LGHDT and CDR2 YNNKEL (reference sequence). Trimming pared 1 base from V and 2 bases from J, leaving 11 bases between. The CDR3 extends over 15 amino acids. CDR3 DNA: TGTGCCAGCAGCCAAGGGGGGGGATCAAACTATGGCTACACCTTC. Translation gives CASSQGGGSNYGYTF.

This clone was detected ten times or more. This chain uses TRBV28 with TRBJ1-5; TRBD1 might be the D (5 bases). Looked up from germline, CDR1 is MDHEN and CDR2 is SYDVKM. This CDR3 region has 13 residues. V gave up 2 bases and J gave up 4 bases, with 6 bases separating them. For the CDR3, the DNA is TGTGCCAGCAGTTTACCAGGGAATCAGCCCCAGCATTTT. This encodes CASSLPGNQPQHF.

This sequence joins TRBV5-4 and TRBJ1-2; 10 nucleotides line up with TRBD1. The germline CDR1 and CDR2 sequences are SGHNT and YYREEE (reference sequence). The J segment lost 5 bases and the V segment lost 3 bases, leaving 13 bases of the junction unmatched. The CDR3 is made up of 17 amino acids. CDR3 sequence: CASSSLGRTGGWYGYTF. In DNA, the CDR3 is TGTGCCAGCAGCTCTTTGGGCAGGACAGGGGGATGGTATGGCTACACCTTC. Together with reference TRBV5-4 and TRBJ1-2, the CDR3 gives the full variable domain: ETGVTQSPTHLIKTRGQQVTLRCSSQSGHNTVSWYQQALGQGPQFIFQYYREEENGRGNFPPRFSGLQFPNYSSELNVNALELDDSALYLCASSSLGRTGGWYGYTFGSGTRLTVV.

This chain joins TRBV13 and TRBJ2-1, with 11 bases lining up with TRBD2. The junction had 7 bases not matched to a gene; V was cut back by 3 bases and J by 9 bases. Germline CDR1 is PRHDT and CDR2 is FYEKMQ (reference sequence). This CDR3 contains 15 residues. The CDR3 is CASSFSGGAVIEQFF. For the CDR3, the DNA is TGTGCCAGCAGCTTTAGCGGGGGGGCCGTAATTGAGCAGTTCTTC.

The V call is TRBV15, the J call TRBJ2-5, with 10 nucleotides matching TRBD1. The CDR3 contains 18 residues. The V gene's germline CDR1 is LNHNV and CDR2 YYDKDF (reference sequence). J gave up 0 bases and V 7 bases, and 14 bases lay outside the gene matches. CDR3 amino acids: CATTPAEAGQGYQETQYF. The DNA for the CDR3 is TGTGCCACCACCCCGGCCGAAGCGGGACAGGGGTACCAAGAGACCCAGTACTTC.

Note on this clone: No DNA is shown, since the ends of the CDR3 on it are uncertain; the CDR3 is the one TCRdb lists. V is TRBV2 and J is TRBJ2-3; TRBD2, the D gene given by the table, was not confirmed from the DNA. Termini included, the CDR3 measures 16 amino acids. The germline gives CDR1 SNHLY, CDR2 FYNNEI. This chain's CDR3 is CASSSSPGLATDTQYF.